These T cell receptor beta chains were read from a single sample in a study of OX40 agonist ivuxolimab in advanced cancers. The method was immunoSEQ multiplex PCR; TCRdb's version includes in-frame clones alone and lacks a portion of them. Here the sample spans approximately 90,000 clones, roughly 88% being singletons. The sample consisted of CD4+ or CD8+ T cells sorted from blood, taken in a trial of the OX40 agonist ivuxolimab. Receptors originate from an adult with an advanced solid tumor such as melanoma, head and neck, liver or kidney cancer. The CDR3 runs from the conserved cysteine through the conserved F or W. The D gene is left open where the match is weak. Only part of the rows carry a size: once, few, many, or a class if the clone is expanded.

J: TRBJ2-7; D: NA; V: TRBV5-1; size: NA; DNA: TGCGCCAGCAGCCCTGACATCCCCTACGAGCAGTACTTC; CDR3: CASSPDIPYEQYF
J: TRBJ2-3; D: NA; V: TRBV7-9; size: NA; DNA: TGTGCCAGCAGCACGACGAACGCAGATACGCAGTATTTT; CDR3: CASSTTNADTQYF
J: TRBJ2-5; D: NA; V: TRBV5-1; size: NA; DNA: TGCGCCAGCAGCCCTGCCACTGGGGGGTACCAAGAGACCCAGTACTTC; CDR3: CASSPATGGYQETQYF
J: TRBJ2-1; D: NA; V: TRBV4-1; size: NA; DNA: TGCGCCAGCAGCCAGGGCCACAGCTCCTACAATGAGCAGTTCTTC; CDR3: CASSQGHSSYNEQFF
J: TRBJ2-1; D: NA; V: TRBV7-9; size: NA; DNA: TGTGCCAGCAGCTTAAGCGGGTTGGCTGGGGGCTACAATGAGCAGTTCTTC; CDR3: CASSLSGLAGGYNEQFF
J: TRBJ2-7; D: NA; V: TRBV7-9; size: NA; DNA: TGTGCCAGCAGCTTAGCGGAGACTAGTCCCTACGAGCAGTACTTC; CDR3: CASSLAETSPYEQYF
J: TRBJ2-7; D: TRBD1; V: TRBV25-1; size: NA; DNA: TGTGCCAGCAGCACAGGGGGCGTTGGTTGCAGCTCCTACGAGCAGTACTTC; CDR3: CASSTGGVGCSSYEQYF
J: TRBJ2-3; D: NA; V: TRBV14; size: NA; DNA: TGTGCCAGCAGCCAAGGATCAGCGATCACTAGCACAGATACGCAGTATTTT; CDR3: CASSQGSAITSTDTQYF
J: TRBJ2-7; D: NA; V: TRBV4-2; size: NA; DNA: TGTGCCAGCAGCCAAGGGCCGAGGGCAGGCGAAGCCTACGAGCAGTACTTC; CDR3: CASSQGPRAGEAYEQYF
J: TRBJ1-5; D: TRBD1; V: TRBV27; size: few; DNA: TGTGCCAGCAGGATATCGACAGGGACCAATCAGCCCCAGCATTTT; CDR3: CASRISTGTNQPQHF
J: TRBJ2-1; D: NA; V: TRBV4-2; size: NA; DNA: TGTGCCAGCAGCCAAGACGGTTCGGGATGGGAATATGAGCAGTTCTTC; CDR3: CASSQDGSGWEYEQFF
J: TRBJ2-3; D: TRBD2; V: TRBV27; size: NA; DNA: TGTGCCAGCAGTTCCGGACTAGCGGGAGCAGATACGCAGTATTTT; CDR3: CASSSGLAGADTQYF
J: TRBJ2-1; D: NA; V: TRBV5-1; size: NA; DNA: TGCGCCAGCAGCTTGGATCCAGGGTATGAGCAGTTCTTC; CDR3: CASSLDPGYEQFF
J: TRBJ1-6; D: NA; V: TRBV7-2; size: NA; DNA: TGTGCCAGCAGCTTAGGTGGATCACCCCTCCACTTT; CDR3: CASSLGGSPLHF
J: TRBJ2-7; D: NA; V: TRBV30; size: NA; DNA: TGTGCCTGCCCCGGACCCAATCCCTACGAGCAGTACTTC; CDR3: CACPGPNPYEQYF
J: TRBJ1-1; D: NA; V: TRBV28; size: NA; DNA: TGTGCCAGCCAACGGCCCAAATTAGGGAACACTGAAGCTTTCTTT; CDR3: CASQRPKLGNTEAFF
J: TRBJ1-1; D: NA; V: TRBV9; size: NA; DNA: TGTGCCAGCAGCCCGAGGCGGGAGAACACTGAAGCTTTCTTT; CDR3: CASSPRRENTEAFF
J: TRBJ2-7; D: NA; V: TRBV12-5; size: once; DNA: TGTGCTAGTGGTTTGTGGGAGTCCGACTACGAGCAGTACTTC; CDR3: CASGLWESDYEQYF
J: TRBJ1-5; D: TRBD1; V: TRBV28; size: NA; DNA: TGTGCCAGCACCACTAACCGACAGGGTATTCAGCCCCAGCATTTT; CDR3: CASTTNRQGIQPQHF
J: TRBJ1-2; D: TRBD1; V: TRBV28; size: NA; DNA: TGTGCCAGCAGGAGAACCGGGACAGTGTATGGCTACACCTTC; CDR3: CASRRTGTVYGYTF
J: TRBJ2-1; D: TRBD1; V: TRBV7-8; size: NA; DNA: TGTGCCAGCAGTTACAGACAGGGGAACTACAATGAGCAGTTCTTC; CDR3: CASSYRQGNYNEQFF
J: TRBJ1-4; D: NA; V: TRBV4-2; size: NA; DNA: TGTGCCAGCAGCCAAGAGTTGGCCGGAGGCCCCTTTAATGAAAAACTGTTTTTT; CDR3: CASSQELAGGPFNEKLFF
J: TRBJ2-4; D: NA; V: TRBV10-1; size: NA; DNA: TGCGCCAGCAGCGGGGTAGCCAAAAACATTCAGTACTTC; CDR3: CASSGVAKNIQYF
J: TRBJ2-3; D: NA; V: TRBV21-1; size: NA; DNA: TGTGCCAGCAGCAGATCTTATGCAGGGTGGGTGGGCACAGATACGCAGTATTTT; CDR3: CASSRSYAGWVGTDTQYF
J: TRBJ1-6; D: TRBD1; V: TRBV7-9; size: NA; DNA: TGTGCCAGCAGCGAAATGAATTGGGACAGGGGCTATAATTCACCCCTCCACTTT; CDR3: CASSEMNWDRGYNSPLHF
J: TRBJ1-2; D: NA; V: TRBV5-3; size: NA; DNA: TGTGCCAGAAGCGCGCTCCGGGGGCCCGGGGGCTACACCTTC; CDR3: CARSALRGPGGYTF
J: TRBJ2-5; D: TRBD2; V: TRBV5-4; size: NA; DNA: TGTGCCAGCAGTTCCGGGACTAGCGGACAAGAGACCCAGTACTTC; CDR3: CASSSGTSGQETQYF
J: TRBJ2-5; D: NA; V: TRBV4-1; size: NA; DNA: TGCGCCAGCAGCCAAGGGCCAGCTCCGCAGACCCAGTACTTC; CDR3: CASSQGPAPQTQYF
J: TRBJ2-5; D: NA; V: TRBV9; size: NA; DNA: TGTGCCAGCAGCGTAGGACAGGCCCAAGAGACCCAGTACTTC; CDR3: CASSVGQAQETQYF
J: TRBJ2-7; D: NA; V: TRBV9; size: NA; DNA: TGTGCCAGCAGCTCCGGGACAAATCTCTACGAGCAGTACTTC; CDR3: CASSSGTNLYEQYF
J: TRBJ2-6; D: TRBD1; V: TRBV7-8; size: NA; DNA: TGTGCCAGCAGCTTGACGAGGACAGGCGGGGCCAACGTCCTGACTTTC; CDR3: CASSLTRTGGANVLTF
J: TRBJ1-6; D: NA; V: TRBV30; size: NA; DNA: TGTGCCAACGGAGCGGACGGGGATTCACCCCTCCACTTT; CDR3: CANGADGDSPLHF
J: TRBJ2-3; D: NA; V: TRBV28; size: NA; DNA: TGTGCCAGCAGTAGGGGGGGCACAGATACGCAGTATTTT; CDR3: CASSRGGTDTQYF
J: TRBJ2-7; D: TRBD1; V: TRBV28; size: NA; DNA: TGTGCCAGCAGTCTTAGGACAGGGGCCTACGAGCAGTACTTC; CDR3: CASSLRTGAYEQYF
J: TRBJ2-3; D: NA; V: TRBV7-9; size: once; DNA: TGTGCCAGCCGAAACCCAACCATTGGTGTTACGCAGTATTTT; CDR3: CASRNPTIGVTQYF
J: TRBJ2-6; D: NA; V: TRBV19; size: NA; DNA: TGCCCCTGGGCCCGGCAACCCTCTGGGGCCAACGTCCTGACTTTC; CDR3: CPWARQPSGANVLTF
J: TRBJ2-3; D: NA; V: TRBV25-1; size: NA; DNA: TGTGCCAGCAGTCCCCTGGCTACAAGCACAGATACGCAGTATTTT; CDR3: CASSPLATSTDTQYF
J: TRBJ1-3; D: NA; V: TRBV30; size: NA; DNA: TGTGCCTGGACGTGGGGGGGCGTTGGAAACACCATATATTTT; CDR3: CAWTWGGVGNTIYF
J: TRBJ2-7; D: NA; V: TRBV7-9; size: NA; DNA: TGTGCCAGCAGCCCCACCCTTGCGGGAATCTACGAGCAGTACTTC; CDR3: CASSPTLAGIYEQYF
J: TRBJ2-7; D: NA; V: TRBV6-5; size: few; DNA: TGTGCCAGCAGTCCCTTTGATGGGTACGAGCAGTACTTC; CDR3: CASSPFDGYEQYF
J: TRBJ2-5; D: NA; V: TRBV5-1; size: NA; DNA: TGCGCCAGCAATTTGGGGTTAAGCGAGACCCAGTACTTC; CDR3: CASNLGLSETQYF
J: TRBJ1-2; D: NA; V: TRBV7-9; size: NA; DNA: TGTGCCAGCAGCTTAGGTGGGGGGACGAGTAACTATGGCTACACCTTC; CDR3: CASSLGGGTSNYGYTF
J: TRBJ2-7; D: TRBD2; V: TRBV14; size: NA; DNA: TGTGCCAGCAGCCAAGATCTAGCGGGAGTATACGAGCAGTACTTC; CDR3: CASSQDLAGVYEQYF
J: TRBJ2-2; D: NA; V: TRBV7-9; size: NA; DNA: TGTGCCAGCAGCTTAACGAGCGGTCACACCGGGGAGCTGTTTTTT; CDR3: CASSLTSGHTGELFF
J: TRBJ2-5; D: NA; V: TRBV27; size: NA; DNA: TGTGCCAGTCCCCTTAGGGGCGGAGAAGGCGAGACCCAGTACTTC; CDR3: CASPLRGGEGETQYF
J: TRBJ2-1; D: NA; V: TRBV9; size: NA; DNA: TGTGCCAGCAGCGAGTCCCGGGGCAATGAGCAGTTCTTC; CDR3: CASSESRGNEQFF
J: TRBJ2-7; D: NA; V: TRBV6-6; size: NA; DNA: TGTGCCAGCAGTTCCACAGGGAGCGGGACCTCCTACGAGCAGTACTTC; CDR3: CASSSTGSGTSYEQYF
J: TRBJ2-3; D: NA; V: TRBV27; size: NA; DNA: TGTGCCAGCAGTTTATCAGGGGCTAGCGATACGCAGTATTTT; CDR3: CASSLSGASDTQYF
J: TRBJ2-7; D: TRBD1; V: TRBV14; size: once; DNA: TGTGCCAGCAGCCACCCAGGGGGCTCCTACGAGCAGTACTTC; CDR3: CASSHPGGSYEQYF
J: TRBJ2-7; D: NA; V: TRBV5-6; size: NA; DNA: TGTGCCAGCAGCTTGGGGGGTCTCCCCTACGAGCAGTACTTC; CDR3: CASSLGGLPYEQYF
J: TRBJ1-1; D: NA; V: TRBV5-4; size: once; DNA: TGTGCCAGCAGCTCGAAGGGATACCTGAACACTGAAGCTTTCTTT; CDR3: CASSSKGYLNTEAFF
J: TRBJ2-1; D: TRBD2; V: TRBV5-1; size: NA; DNA: TGCGCCAGCAGCTTGAGGGTTAGCGGGGACAATGAGCAGTTCTTC; CDR3: CASSLRVSGDNEQFF